This T cell receptor (beta chain) emerged from a study of CD8 T cells in ankylosing spondylitis. V lost 0 bases to trimming and J lost 3 bases, with 9 bases between them. Per the germline V gene, CDR1 is SGDLS and CDR2 is YYNGEE. The CDR3 is 15 residues long. Many counts were recorded for this clonotype. Construction of TCR beta libraries was performed using quantitative 5'-RACE with molecular barcodes. TCRdb fed the 5' RACE reads into MiXCR, producing one record per CDR3 protein. The sample holds around 120,000 distinct CDR3 sequences; about a tenth are singletons and the top ten take roughly 3.4%. This TCR was recovered from a male donor with ankylosing spondylitis or in good health (not recorded which). The sample taken for sequencing was blood, either unsorted or a sorted T cell fraction (not recorded which). V usage is TRBV9 and J usage is TRBJ2-2; the D is unclear. The CDR3 sequence is CASSVDPGYTGELFF. The CDR3 DNA sequence: TGTGCCAGCAGCGTAGATCCAGGCTACACCGGGGAGCTGTTTTTT.